A single sample is the source of the 26 T cell receptor beta chains below, sequenced in a study of blood T cell repertoires in COVID-19. Clones were read by immunoSEQ multiplex PCR, and TCRdb kept only the in-frame ones, dropping some. The sample lists over 30,000 clones; approximately 88% were seen once. The specimen was peripheral blood. These receptors were taken from a human donor in a cohort sampled during active COVID-19.

This chain joins TRBV18 and TRBJ1-2; TRBD1 aligns across 12 bases. V gave up 6 bases and J gave up 8 bases; unmatched junction bases: 13. The CDR3 has 16 amino acids. Germline-derived CDR1 and CDR2 are KGHSH and LQKENI. The CDR3 coding sequence is TGTGCCAGCTCTCCGGCCTCGGGACAGGGGGCGCGCGGCTACACCTTC. Its protein is CASSPASGQGARGYTF.

The chain carries TRBV19 and TRBJ1-2; the match to TRBD1 covers 8 bases. The V and J ends lost 5 bases and 3 bases, in that order; junction bases with no gene match: 8. From germline, CDR1 is LNHDA and CDR2 SQIVND (reference sequence). The CDR3 is 15 residues long. The CDR3 bases are TGTGCCAGTAGTCCGATGACAGGGGTTGACTATGGCTACACCTTC. Amino acids: CASSPMTGVDYGYTF.

The chain couples TRBV5-6 to TRBJ1-3; D unclear. CDR1 and CDR2 from the germline V gene are SGHDT and YYEEEE. CDR3 length: 12 amino acids. Trimming removed 0 bases at V and 5 bases at J, with 3 bases between. Here the CDR3 reads CASSLARNTIYF. In DNA form, the CDR3 reads TGTGCCAGCAGCTTGGCAAGAAACACCATATATTTT.

The V and J genes are TRBV7-9 and TRBJ2-7, with TRBD1 matching 8 bases. The J segment lost 2 bases and the V segment lost 1 base, leaving 4 bases of the junction unmatched. CDR3 length equals 15 residues. Germline values: CDR1 SEHNR, CDR2 FQNEAQ (reference sequence). CDR3 DNA: TGTGCCAGCAGCTTAGTTTCCAGGGGGCCCTACGAGCAGTACTTC. Protein sequence: CASSLVSRGPYEQYF.

This clone was seen more than once but under ten times. V gene TRBV5-1 combines with J gene TRBJ2-5, with 9 bases lining up with TRBD1. The junction had 12 bases not matched to a gene; V was cut back by 4 bases and J by 2 bases. Germline V lookup: CDR1 SGHRS, CDR2 YFSETQ. The CDR3 loop spans 17 amino acids. The CDR3 DNA sequence: TGCGCCAGCAGCCCGGGACAGGGTGTCAGTCAACAAGAGACCCAGTACTTC. Protein sequence: CASSPGQGVSQQETQYF.

The V call is TRBV6-6, the J call TRBJ2-3, with 9 bases aligning to TRBD2. The CDR3 spans 16 residues. Germline CDR1 and CDR2: MNHNY and SVGAGI (reference sequence). Trimming cost V 5 bases and J 2 bases; bases outside gene matches: 8. DNA of the CDR3: TGTGCCAGCAGTACACTAGCGGGCCGAGTCACAGATACGCAGTATTTT. Translated: CASSTLAGRVTDTQYF.

CDR3 loop: CASSVEGLATNEQFF. In nucleotides, the CDR3 is TGTGCCAGCAGCGTAGAGGGACTAGCTACAAATGAGCAGTTCTTC. The V gene is TRBV9, the J gene TRBJ2-1; 9 nucleotides match TRBD2. This CDR3 region has 15 residues. V gave up 0 bases and J gave up 7 bases; unmatched junction bases: 5. Germline V CDR1 and CDR2: SGDLS, YYNGEE.

The rearrangement uses TRBV3-1 (or the pseudogene TRBV3-2) and TRBJ2-7; perhaps TRBD2 as D (5 bases). The germline CDR1 and CDR2 sequences are LGHDT and YNNKEL (reference sequence). V was pared by 4 bases and J by 0 bases, with 22 bases between. This CDR3 has 18 residues. The CDR3 coding sequence is TGTGCCAGCAGCCCCTCGGTCGGACTCCTCTTTAGCTCCTACGAGCAGTACTTC. This sequence encodes CASSPSVGLLFSSYEQYF.

This chain uses TRBV29-1 with TRBJ2-3, with 10 nucleotides matching TRBD2. This CDR3 spans 14 amino acids. Germline assignment: CDR1 SQVTM and CDR2 ANQGSEA. Germline trimming cut 8 bases from V and 3 bases from J; bases unmatched to any gene: 8. The CDR3 DNA is TGCAGCTCCCGTGATAGCGGGAGGACAGATACGCAGTATTTT. This encodes CSSRDSGRTDTQYF.

The rearrangement joins TRBV7-2 to TRBJ1-2; 8 nucleotides align to TRBD1. The CDR3 length is 13 residues. Germline loops: CDR1 SGHTA, CDR2 FQGNSA. The J segment lost 8 bases and the V segment lost 6 bases, leaving 8 bases of the junction unmatched. The CDR3 coding sequence is TGTGCCAGCAGGGGGGTCAGGGGGCAAGGCTACACCTTC. It translates to CASRGVRGQGYTF.

The chain links TRBV6-6 to TRBJ1-6; D is possibly TRBD1 (6 bases). The length of the CDR3 is 15 residues. Trimming shortened V by 3 bases and J by 7 bases, and 13 bases separated the two germline ends. Germline V gives CDR1 MNHNY, CDR2 SVGAGI (reference sequence). The CDR3 sequence is CASSYSGVRNSPLHF. CDR3 coding DNA: TGTGCCAGCAGTTATTCAGGGGTTCGAAATTCACCCCTCCACTTT.

This clone was counted once. CDR3 DNA: TGCGCCAGCAGCCAAGGGACTAGCGGAGGGTTCTACGAGCAGTACTTC. Translated: CASSQGTSGGFYEQYF. The V call is TRBV4-1, the J call TRBJ2-7, with 10 nucleotides matching TRBD2. V shed 1 base and J 3 bases; nucleotides not matched to a gene: 6. The CDR3 loop spans 16 amino acids. Germline CDR1 is MGHRA and CDR2 is YSYEKL.

The V gene is TRBV7-9, the J gene TRBJ1-2, with D perhaps matching TRBD1 (5 bases). Per germline, CDR1 SEHNR and CDR2 FQNEAQ (reference sequence). The CDR3 is 12 residues long. Trimming removed 2 bases from V and 5 bases from J, with 6 bases in between. The CDR3 DNA sequence: TGTGCCAGCAGCTTACAGGGTTATGGCTACACCTTC. This sequence encodes CASSLQGYGYTF.

The CDR3, as DNA: TGTGCCAGCAGTCCCGGGGGGGCCGAGAATGAGCAGTTCTTC. Translated: CASSPGGAENEQFF. The chain carries TRBV6-2 or TRBV6-3 and TRBJ2-1, with 8 bases aligning to TRBD2. Looked up from germline, CDR1 is MNHEY and CDR2 is SVGEGT. The V segment lost 5 bases and the J segment 7 bases; nucleotides outside the gene matches: 7. The CDR3 length is 14 residues.

This clone has a handful of counts. The chain combines TRBV9 with TRBJ1-3, with D maybe TRBD1 (6 bases). CDR3 length: 16 amino acids. Per germline, CDR1 SGDLS and CDR2 YYNGEE. The V and J ends lost 4 bases and 0 bases respectively, with 14 bases between them. CDR3 nucleotide sequence: TGTGCCAGCAGCATTAACAGGGCCCACTCTGGAAACACCATATATTTT. This sequence encodes CASSINRAHSGNTIYF.

V is TRBV4-3 and J is TRBJ1-1; D remains ambiguous. Trimming removed 3 bases from V and 5 bases from J, with 13 bases in between. The CDR3 runs to 14 residues. The germline V gene encodes CDR1 LGHNA and CDR2 YSLEER. The CDR3 spells CASSHGGVLTEAFF. CDR3 DNA: TGCGCCAGCAGCCATGGCGGGGTCTTAACTGAAGCTTTCTTT.

CDR3 sequence: CASSNPSRHLNYGYTF. The CDR3 DNA reads as TGCGCCAGCAGCAACCCTTCTCGACACCTTAACTATGGCTACACCTTC. The genes are TRBV4-1 and TRBJ1-2; unclear D gene. Germline-derived CDR1 and CDR2 are MGHRA and YSYEKL. V shed 5 bases and J shed 1 base, with 17 bases lying between them. The CDR3 contains 16 residues.

The V and J genes are TRBV27 and TRBJ2-2, with TRBD2 identical over 10 bases. Germline assignment: CDR1 MNHEY and CDR2 SMNVEV (reference sequence). J lost 6 bases, V lost 3 bases, and 10 bases had no gene match. This CDR3 contains 17 residues. CDR3 region: CASSFPPAGGIAGELFF. In DNA, the CDR3 is TGTGCCAGCAGTTTTCCTCCAGCGGGGGGGATCGCCGGGGAGCTGTTTTTT.

This rearrangement joins TRBV7-2 to TRBJ2-7, with 9 bases identical to TRBD2. Germline CDR1 and CDR2: SGHTA and FQGNSA. Unmatched junction bases numbered 3, after V lost 0 bases and J lost 0 bases. The CDR3 extends over 16 amino acids. CDR3 bases: TGTGCCAGCAGCTTAGCCGCTAGCGGGGCCTCCTACGAGCAGTACTTC. Encoded protein: CASSLAASGASYEQYF. Complete variable domain (other parts from reference TRBV7-2 and TRBJ2-7): GAGVSQSPSNKVTEKGKDVELRCDPISGHTALYWYRQSLGQGLEFLIYFQGNSAPDKSGLPSDRFSAERTGGSVSTLTIQRTQQEDSAVYLCASSLAASGASYEQYFGPGTRLTVT.

V and J are TRBV9 and TRBJ2-7, with D possibly TRBD1 on 5 matching bases. CDR1 is SGDLS, CDR2 YYNGEE, per germline. The V and J ends lost 3 bases and 9 bases respectively, with 10 bases between them. The CDR3 contains 11 residues. The CDR3 reads CASSGYRPQYF. CDR3 nucleotide sequence: TGTGCCAGCAGCGGATACAGGCCGCAGTACTTC. The full variable domain, its missing parts supplied by reference TRBV9 and TRBJ2-7, is DSGVTQTPKHLITATGQRVTLRCSPRSGDLSVYWYQQSLDQGLQFLIQYYNGEERAKGNILERFSAQQFPDLHSELNLSSLELGDSALYFCASSGYRPQYFGPGTRLTVT.

J is TRBJ2-7 and V is TRBV2, with D possibly TRBD2 on 6 matching bases. Germline CDR1 and CDR2: SNHLY and FYNNEI. The V gene lost 4 bases and the J gene lost 7 bases, with 17 bases spanning the gap. The length of the CDR3 is 14 residues. The CDR3 reads CASSGVGGREEQYF. CDR3 sequence (DNA): TGTGCCAGCAGTGGGGTTGGCGGCCGGGAGGAGCAGTACTTC.

V is TRBV6-2 or TRBV6-3 and J is TRBJ2-1, with 8 bases aligning to TRBD2. Germline CDR1 reads MNHEY; CDR2 reads SVGEGT. CDR3 length: 15 residues. V shed 4 bases, J shed 4 bases, and the junction held 6 bases outside the gene matches. CDR3 residues: CASSWYSGEYNEQFF. CDR3 nucleotide sequence: TGTGCCAGCAGTTGGTATAGCGGGGAGTACAATGAGCAGTTCTTC.

The chain employs TRBV7-2 and TRBJ1-2; tentatively, D is TRBD1 (5 bases). Germline V gives CDR1 SGHTA, CDR2 FQGNSA. The CDR3 spans 15 residues. V gave up 5 bases and J gave up 4 bases, with 17 bases separating them. The DNA for the CDR3 is TGTGCCAGCAGCCACCTGGGGGGGACTTCCTATGGCTACACCTTC. Protein product: CASSHLGGTSYGYTF.

The chain recombines TRBV30 with TRBJ2-5, with TRBD1 matching over 8 bases. In germline, CDR1 is GTSNPN, CDR2 SVGIG (reference sequence). V shed 5 bases and J 5 bases; nucleotides not matched to a gene: 4. The CDR3 spans 12 residues. The CDR3 region has the DNA TGTGCCTGGGGACAGGGTTTGGAGACCCAGTACTTC. Its protein is CAWGQGLETQYF.

The DNA for the CDR3 is TGTGCCAGCAGCCCAACCCTGGGGGGGAACTATGGCTACACCTTC. The encoded protein is CASSPTLGGNYGYTF. This chain uses TRBV3-1 (or the pseudogene TRBV3-2) with TRBJ1-2, with D maybe TRBD1 (5 bases). Deletions cut 4 bases from V and 2 bases from J, with 14 bases between. Germline V lookup: CDR1 LGHDT, CDR2 YNNKEL (reference sequence). The CDR3 is 15 amino acids.

CDR3 DNA: TGTGCCAGCGCTAGCCCCCCTAACTATGGCTACACCTTC. Translation gives CASASPPNYGYTF. The chain carries TRBV6-5 and TRBJ1-2; the D is unclear. Germline V gene lookup returns CDR1 MNHEY and CDR2 SVGAGI. This CDR3 is built from 13 residues. V was cut by 8 bases and J by 0 bases, with 10 bases left in between.